The sequence of this T cell receptor (beta chain) was determined in a study of blood T cells in healthy people across ages. The CDR3 runs 14 residues. CDR1 is SGHRS, CDR2 YFSETQ, per germline. The authors extracted at least 5 micrograms of total RNA per sample. The use of a sample-barcoded 5' primer and a J-beta primer mix characterized a second PCR of about 7 to 12 cycles. Each CDR3 protein is one row after TCRdb ran MiXCR on the 5' RACE reads. The sample contains about 800,000 distinct CDR3 sequences, 58% of which appear only once. The rearrangement joins TRBV5-1 to TRBJ2-4, with D unclear. The J call is doubtful: the DNA matches TRBJ2-7 better. Material for sequencing was blood. This sequence originates from a man between 25 and 39 years old in good health. CDR3 in DNA: TGCGCCAGCAGCTTGACAGAAACCATCTACGAGCAGTACTTC. Its protein is CASSLTETIYEQYF.